This entry is about one T cell receptor (beta chain). What it recognizes is unknown. The sample is drawn from a study of OX40 agonist ivuxolimab in advanced cancers. For the study at large: The mean age was around 56 years, ranging from about 20 to 79, with about 87% of participants male. Three patients responded partially, comprising one with hepatocellular carcinoma and two with cutaneous melanoma.

Germline V CDR1 and CDR2: PRHDT, FYEKMQ (reference sequence). V was pared by 5 bases and J by 4 bases, with 9 bases of the junction left unmatched. This CDR3 region has 16 residues. Assay: immunoSEQ multiplex PCR; the TCRdb copy retains only in-frame clones and omits some. The data show 60,000 to 70,000 clones, more than 80% seen once. General observations from the study: Dose levels from 0.1 to 3.0 mg/kg saw CD4+ and CD8+ blood T cells expand clonally by week 6.

The sequence was collected from an adult with an advanced solid tumor such as melanoma, head and neck, liver or kidney cancer. The rearrangement links TRBV13 to TRBJ2-3, with TRBD2 matching over 10 bases. The material sequenced was CD4+ or CD8+ T cells sorted from blood, taken in a trial of the OX40 agonist ivuxolimab. The CDR3: CASSPQAGGQADTQYF. CDR3 in DNA: TGTGCCAGCAGCCCCCAAGCGGGGGGGCAGGCAGATACGCAGTATTTT.